This T cell receptor (beta chain) was sequenced in a study of T-cell memory formation after mild COVID-19. Across the whole study: The study found TCR clusters largely donor specific. General study findings and limits: Shrinking CD4+ clones were chiefly CM and EM; CD8+ ones were chiefly EMRA. Balance between CD4 and CD8 was seen in clones contracting day 15 to 85, and a CD4+ lean was seen in later expanders.

Germline values: CDR1 MNHEY, CDR2 SMNVEV (reference sequence). The CDR3 is 13 amino acids. The V and J ends lost 2 bases and 7 bases respectively, with 9 bases between them. TCRdb re-called the 5' RACE reads with MiXCR, one entry per CDR3 protein. The table shows hundreds of thousands of distinct CDR3 sequences, with around 28% occurring only once. A few counts support this clonotype. Its target is unknown. The rearrangement joins TRBV27 to TRBJ2-4; no reliable D call. The TCR comes from an adult woman who had mild COVID-19 (a few samples of this study predate the infection). Cell type and time point are not known. Sequenced: PBMCs or a T cell subset sorted from them (not recorded which). The CDR3 bases are TGTGCCAGCAGTTTAGGAGACACGAACATTCAGTACTTC. This translates into CASSLGDTNIQYF.